The 10 T cell receptor beta chains below all came from one sample that was sequenced in a study of blood T cell repertoires in COVID-19. Libraries were prepared by immunoSEQ multiplex PCR; TCRdb keeps only in-frame clonotypes and omits some of them. The sample has a few hundred thousand clones; roughly 85% are singletons. Sequencing was done on a sample of peripheral blood. The receptors stem from a man in his fifties or sixties with active or convalescent COVID-19.

The CDR3 coding sequence is TGCGCCAGCAGCCAAGAAGGGGGCGGGAGGGCCCTCAGTGAGCAGTTCTTC. Its protein is CASSQEGGGRALSEQFF. This chain links TRBV4-1 with TRBJ2-1, with 9 bases matching TRBD2. The CDR3 sequence is 17 residues long. The V gene end was trimmed by 0 bases and the J gene end by 9 bases; junction bases not matched to a gene: 12. Per germline, CDR1 MGHRA and CDR2 YSYEKL.

This clone was detected once. This chain uses TRBV5-1 with TRBJ2-1; tentatively, D is TRBD2 (5 bases). The V gene's germline CDR1 is SGHRS and CDR2 YFSETQ. CDR3 length: 14 residues. Between the trimmed V and J ends, which lost 7 bases and 5 bases, there was a span of 16 bases. CDR3 in DNA: TGCGCCAGCGGTCAGAGGGCAGCCAACAATGAGCAGTTCTTC. It specifies CASGQRAANNEQFF. Looking up the rest from reference TRBV5-1 and TRBJ2-1 gives the full variable domain: KAGVTQTPRYLIKTRGQQVTLSCSPISGHRSVSWYQQTPGQGLQFLFEYFSETQRNKGNFPGRFSGRQFSNSRSEMNVSTLELGDSALYLCASGQRAANNEQFFGPGTRLTVL.

This clone was recorded once. The V call is TRBV7-3, the J call TRBJ2-3; 7 positions match TRBD2. J was trimmed by 1 base and V by 0 bases; bases with no gene match: 7. CDR1 and CDR2 (germline): SGHTA, FQGTGA. The CDR3 runs 17 residues. The CDR3 sequence: CASSLTGAGVGTDTQYF. The CDR3 coding sequence is TGTGCCAGCAGCTTAACAGGGGCGGGAGTCGGCACAGATACGCAGTATTTT.

V and J are TRBV20-1 and TRBJ2-1; no firm D call. This CDR3 is 15 amino acids long. V was trimmed by 3 bases and J by 7 bases, leaving 19 bases between them. Germline-derived CDR1 and CDR2 are DFQATT and SNEGSKA (reference sequence). DNA for the CDR3: TGCAGTGCTAGTTACACTGGCGGTTCTGGGAATGAGCAGTTCTTC. Protein product: CSASYTGGSGNEQFF.

This chain links TRBV24-1 with TRBJ2-7; 11 nucleotides agree with TRBD1. The CDR3 covers 15 residues. Trimming at V came to 2 bases and at J to 2 bases, leaving 1 base not matched to a gene. Per germline, CDR1 KGHDR and CDR2 SFDVKD. CDR3 amino acids: CATSDWTGGTYEQYF. The CDR3, as DNA: TGTGCCACCAGTGATTGGACAGGGGGCACCTACGAGCAGTACTTC.

A note on this clone: At the DNA level, this CDR3 is encoded by other sequences in the same sample as well. This chain links TRBV7-6 with TRBJ2-2, with TRBD2 identical over 8 bases. V dropped 1 base and J dropped 5; count of bases not matched to a gene: 3. The germline V gene has CDR1 SGHVS and CDR2 FNYEAQ. The CDR3 contains 15 residues. The CDR3 DNA is TGTGCCAGCAGCTTAGGGTCTAGCGGGACCGGGGAGCTGTTTTTT. Translating gives CASSLGSSGTGELFF. Complete variable domain (other parts from reference TRBV7-6 and TRBJ2-2): GAGVSQSPRYKVTKRGQDVALRCDPISGHVSLYWYRQALGQGPEFLTYFNYEAQQDKSGLPNDRFSAERPEGSISTLTIQRTEQRDSAMYRCASSLGSSGTGELFFGEGSRLTVL.

Remarks on this clone: This CDR3 is also generated by other DNA sequences in the sample. The rearrangement joins TRBV27 to TRBJ2-7; 13 bases map to TRBD2. CDR1 is MNHEY, CDR2 SMNVEV, per germline (reference sequence). The CDR3 is 15 amino acids. Trimming took 4 bases from V and 1 from J; bases not matched to a gene: 1. CDR3 in amino acids: CASSSGLAGSYEQYF. In nucleotides, the CDR3 is TGTGCCAGCAGTTCGGGACTAGCGGGATCCTACGAGCAGTACTTC.

The CDR3 is CASSSGTGGFQPQHF. DNA of the CDR3: TGTGCCAGCAGTTCAGGGACAGGGGGCTTTCAGCCCCAGCATTTT. The chain carries TRBV27 and TRBJ1-5; TRBD1 aligns across 12 bases. CDR1 is MNHEY, CDR2 SMNVEV, per germline (reference sequence). The trim removed 4 bases at V and 6 bases at J, leaving 4 bases unmatched. The CDR3 sequence is 15 residues long.

This clone was detected once. The chain combines TRBV19 with TRBJ2-6; D is perhaps TRBD1 (5 bases). This CDR3 region has 17 residues. Germline CDR1 reads LNHDA; CDR2 reads SQIVND (reference sequence). Trimming removed 5 bases from V and 0 bases from J, with 14 bases in between. The CDR3 coding sequence is TGTGCCAGTAGTCCTAGGGGCAGGGACTCTGGGGCCAACGTCCTGACTTTC. This codes for CASSPRGRDSGANVLTF. The variable domain in full, completed from reference TRBV19 and TRBJ2-6, reads DGGITQSPKYLFRKEGQNVTLSCEQNLNHDAMYWYRQDPGQGLRLIYYSQIVNDFQKGDIAEGYSVSREKKESFPLTVTSAQKNPTAFYLCASSPRGRDSGANVLTFGAGSRLTVL.

As to this clone: Other DNA sequences within the sample encode an identical CDR3. The chain employs TRBV6-5 and TRBJ2-7; 10 nucleotides align to TRBD2. The ends lost 0 bases at V and 0 bases at J; junction bases unmatched: 2. Germline values: CDR1 MNHEY, CDR2 SVGAGI. The CDR3 length is 16 residues. The CDR3 nucleotides read TGTGCCAGCAGTTACTCGAGGACTAGCGGCTCCTACGAGCAGTACTTC. It yields the protein CASSYSRTSGSYEQYF.